What follows describes a single T cell receptor (beta chain). Its antigen is unknown. The data derive from a study of CD8 T cells in ankylosing spondylitis. Study conclusions and caveats: Peripheral blood samples showed relatively rare disease-linked clones, and these clones were CD8+. A TCR beta motif of eight or nine highly homologous variants seemed to mark ankylosing spondylitis blood.

TCRdb passed the 5' RACE reads through MiXCR, listing each CDR3 protein once. The sample shows 200,000 or so distinct CDR3 sequences, over 10% of them seen only once. This CDR3 contains 15 residues. Germline trimming cut 5 bases from V and 3 bases from J; bases unmatched to any gene: 8. Germline V lookup: CDR1 MNHEY, CDR2 SVGEGT. The clonotype originates from a female donor with ankylosing spondylitis or in good health (not recorded which). The source material was blood, either unsorted or a sorted T cell fraction (not recorded which). The V call is TRBV6-2 or TRBV6-3, the J call TRBJ2-7; TRBD2 agrees at 9 bases. The CDR3 DNA is TGTGCCAGCAGTCACAGACTAGCGGAGTTCTACGAGCAGTACTTC. Translating gives CASSHRLAEFYEQYF.